This T cell receptor beta chain was documented in a study of control samples from healthy donors and cancer patients. CDR1 is MNHEY, CDR2 SVGAGI, per germline. The CDR3 runs 15 residues. V dropped 4 bases and J dropped 2; count of bases not matched to a gene: 7. The sample holds one count of this clone. The repertoire was sequenced with immunoSEQ multiplex PCR; TCRdb's copy has only in-frame clones and lacks some. The table has about 89,000 clones, around nine tenths seen once. The clonotype originates from a young man in good health. The specimen was blood. The gene calls are TRBV6-5 and TRBJ1-2, with 7 bases that match TRBD1. The CDR3 protein is CASSLSQGLNYGYTF. CDR3 sequence (DNA): TGTGCCAGCAGTTTATCACAGGGGCTCAACTATGGCTACACCTTC.